The clone carrying this T cell receptor beta chain has only a few counts. As yet, its antigen is unknown. This CDR3 is built from 13 residues. V lost 6 bases, J lost 1 base, and 12 bases lay in between. From germline, CDR1 is DFQATT and CDR2 SNEGSKA (reference sequence). These data come from a study of T-cell reconstitution after alpha-beta-depleted transplantation in children. Notes on the study in general: The origin of high day-60 TCRbeta diversity in some patients lay in surviving recipient T cells and thymic progenitors. Fresh T-cell production supplied most of the T-cell counts and diversity seen one year after transplant.

The authors prepared the TCRbeta library with unique molecular identifiers. TCRdb processed the PCR reads anew with MiXCR; each CDR3 protein has one entry. The repertoire holds around 6,100 distinct CDR3 sequences, 16% seen once, with roughly 12% in the top ten. The TCR comes from a male patient younger than 18 who had a stem cell transplant for acute myeloid leukemia, so the T cells may come from the graft donor. V and J are TRBV20-1 and TRBJ1-1, with a weak D call TRBD1 (5 bases). Material: PBMCs, mostly from graft donor cells, obtained 60 days after TCRalphabeta/CD19-depleted stem cell transplant. CDR3 in DNA: TGCAGTGCCCCCCCCACAGGGAACACTGAAGCTTTCTTT. As protein: CSAPPTGNTEAFF.